This TCR beta chain was identified during a study of fetal regulatory T cell absence and autoimmunity. Study-level results: The oligoclonal enrichment was interpreted as supporting antigen-driven pancreatic autoimmunity before birth in IPEX syndrome. Pancreas and cord blood did not differ much in TRB family usage.

The assay was run at survey level. This table comes from immunoSEQ multiplex PCR, and its TCRdb copy is limited to in-frame clones, with some not included. The sample includes more than 90,000 clones, less than 80% of them seen just once. The CDR3 has 15 residues. Germline V gene lookup returns CDR1 MGHRA and CDR2 YSYEKL. Trimming took off 5 bases at V and 5 bases at J, with 16 bases between the two ends. Remarks on this clone: The antigen is unknown.

Material for sequencing was pancreas tissue. This clonotype originated in a male donor with IPEX syndrome. This chain connects TRBV4-1 to TRBJ2-1; D is ambiguous. CDR3 residues: CASSVRAFGDNEQFF. DNA for the CDR3: TGCGCCAGCAGCGTCCGGGCCTTCGGCGACAATGAGCAGTTCTTC.